One sample yielded the 10 T cell receptor beta chains listed below, sequenced in a study of read filtering for tumor transcriptome and immune sequencing. The library was built from about 400 ng RNA with molecular barcoded adaptors for alpha/delta and beta/gamma chains. TCRdb reprocessed the reads with MiXCR, giving one entry per CDR3 protein. The table shows 50,000 or so distinct CDR3 sequences, with more than 9% occurring only once. The sequenced sample consisted of a population of CD138-negative cells sorted from bone marrow. Every receptor here comes from a donor aged 40 or over with multiple myeloma.

This clonotype was detected ten times or more. For the CDR3, the DNA is TGTGCCAGCAGTTTAACGACAGTCTACGAGCAGTACTTC. Translating gives CASSLTTVYEQYF. The chain links TRBV28 to TRBJ2-7; D is possibly TRBD1 (5 bases). This CDR3 comprises 13 residues. The V gene lost 2 bases and the J gene lost 3 bases, with 8 bases spanning the gap. CDR1 and CDR2 (germline): MDHEN, SYDVKM.

As regards this clonotype: A far larger clone is one base from this, pointing to a likely read error. This chain connects TRBV7-2 to TRBJ1-6; possibly TRBD1 for D (5 bases). The CDR3 length is 18 residues. The V and J ends lost 1 base and 8 bases respectively, with 21 bases between them. The germline V gene has CDR1 SGHTA and CDR2 FQGNSA. This CDR3 reads CASSLGRWTNGGDSPLHF. The CDR3 region has the DNA TGTGCCAGCAGCTTAGGAAGGTGGACAAACGGGGGAGATTCACCCCTCCACTTT. The whole variable domain, remainder taken from reference TRBV7-2 and TRBJ1-6, is GAGVSQSPSNKVTEKGKDVELRCDPISGHTALYWYRQSLGQGLEFLIYFQGNSAPDKSGLPSDRFSAERTGGSVSTLTIQRTQQEDSAVYLCASSLGRWTNGGDSPLHFGNGTRLTVT.

Of note for this clonotype: This may be a read error: a much more frequent sequence differs by one nucleotide. The V and J genes are TRBV5-1 and TRBJ2-5; 9 bases are a match to TRBD1. This CDR3 is built from 16 residues. Germline CDR1 and CDR2: SGHRS and YFSETQ. In DNA, the CDR3 is TGCGCCAGTACCTCGCCCGGGACAGGGTTACAAGAGATCCAGTACTTC. Residues: CASTSPGTGLQEIQYF.

This clonotype was counted between two and nine times. This sequence joins TRBV5-5 and TRBJ2-2; D is uncertain. Germline V CDR1 and CDR2: SGHKS, YYEKEE (reference sequence). This CDR3 spans 15 amino acids. The V end was cut by 1 base, the J end by 5 bases, with 12 bases between. DNA for the CDR3: TGTGCCAGCAGCTTGATAATTAGTTCGACCGGGGAGCTGTTTTTT. Its protein is CASSLIISSTGELFF.

This clonotype was observed many times. This chain links TRBV5-1 with TRBJ2-6; D is undetermined. The CDR3 covers 16 residues. In germline, CDR1 is SGHRS, CDR2 YFSETQ. V lost 4 bases to trimming and J lost 1 base, with 12 bases between them. The DNA for the CDR3 is TGCGCCAGCAGCCCCGGCGACGTGTCTGGGGCCAACGTCCTGACTTTC. It specifies CASSPGDVSGANVLTF.

J is TRBJ2-1 and V is TRBV7-3; the D is unclear. The CDR3 is made up of 15 amino acids. Trimming cost V 5 bases and J 6 bases, with 17 bases left between them. Germline V gene data show CDR1 as SGHTA and CDR2 as FQGTGA. CDR3 nucleotide sequence: TGTGCCAGCAGCCCACGGGCGGCGGCCTCCAATGAGCAGTTCTTC. Its translation: CASSPRAAASNEQFF.

V is TRBV2 and J is TRBJ2-7; perhaps D is TRBD1 or TRBD2 (5 bases each). This CDR3 has 12 amino acids. Looked up from germline, CDR1 is SNHLY and CDR2 is FYNNEI. V was shortened by 8 bases and J by 2 bases, with 10 bases between the two germline ends. The chain's CDR3 is CASRDGPYEQYF. CDR3 DNA: TGTGCCAGCCGGGACGGTCCCTACGAGCAGTACTTC.

This clonotype was seen a few times. The V and J genes are TRBV6-1 and TRBJ1-5; 7 positions match TRBD1. The germline CDR1 and CDR2 sequences are MNHNS and SASEGT. With V trimmed by 3 bases and J by 5 bases, 10 bases remained unmatched. The length of the CDR3 is 16 residues. This chain's CDR3 is CASSDQQGLPDQPQHF. CDR3 coding DNA: TGTGCCAGCAGTGATCAACAGGGGCTTCCTGATCAGCCCCAGCATTTT.

This clonotype was detected ten times or more. The V and J genes are TRBV7-3 and TRBJ1-1; D perhaps matches TRBD1 (5 bases). Germline V CDR1 and CDR2: SGHTA, FQGTGA. The CDR3 has 14 residues. V lost 1 base to trimming and J lost 4 bases, with 10 bases between them. Here the CDR3 DNA reads TGTGCCAGCAGCTTAAGGGATGGGGGCACTGAAGCTTTCTTT. This gives the protein CASSLRDGGTEAFF.

There are many counts of this clonotype. The chain links TRBV4-2 to TRBJ2-7; perhaps D is TRBD1 or TRBD2 (5 bases each). CDR3 length equals 16 residues. Germline V gene lookup returns CDR1 LGHNA and CDR2 YNFKEQ. The ends were cut back, 3 bases at V and 2 bases at J, with 17 bases in the middle. The CDR3 loop is CASSQIIRDGTYEQYF. The CDR3 DNA reads as TGTGCCAGCAGCCAGATTATCCGGGACGGCACCTACGAGCAGTACTTC.